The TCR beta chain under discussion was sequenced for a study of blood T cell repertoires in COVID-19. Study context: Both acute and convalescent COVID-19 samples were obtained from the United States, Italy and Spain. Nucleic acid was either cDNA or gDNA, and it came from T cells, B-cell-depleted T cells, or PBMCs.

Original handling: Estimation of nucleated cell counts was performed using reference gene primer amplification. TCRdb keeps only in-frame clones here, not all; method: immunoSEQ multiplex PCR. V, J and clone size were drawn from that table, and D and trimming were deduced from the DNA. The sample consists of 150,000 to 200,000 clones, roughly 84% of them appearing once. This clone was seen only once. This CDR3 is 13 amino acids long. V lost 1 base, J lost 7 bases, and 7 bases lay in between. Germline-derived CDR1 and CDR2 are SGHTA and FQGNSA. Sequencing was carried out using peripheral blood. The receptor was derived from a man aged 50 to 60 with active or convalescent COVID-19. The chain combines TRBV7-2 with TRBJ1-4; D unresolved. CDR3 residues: CASSLGWSEKLFF. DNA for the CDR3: TGTGCCAGCAGCTTAGGCTGGAGTGAAAAACTGTTTTTT.